This record concerns one T cell receptor beta chain sequence. Its specificity is unknown. V shed 6 bases, J shed 2 bases, and the junction held 5 bases outside the gene matches. CDR3 length: 15 amino acids. This specimen belongs to a study of prognosis after radiotherapy for stage I lung cancer. The wider study: The patients comprised 13 men and 5 or 6 women, spanning ages roughly 50 to 90 and having a median of about 78 years. General observations from the study: The study left the tumor specificity of the expanded TCR clones undetermined.

The genomic DNA TCR beta CDR3 region underwent two rounds of multiplex PCR. Primers targeting each individual TRBV and TRBJ gene were applied in first-round PCR. TCRdb used MiXCR to reprocess the multiplex PCR reads, holding one entry per CDR3 protein. The sample has tens of thousands of distinct CDR3 sequences; roughly 47% are singletons. The sequences come from PBMCs, collected before or after stereotactic body radiation therapy (not recorded which). V and J are TRBV12-3 or TRBV12-4 and TRBJ2-2; 8 nucleotides agree with TRBD2. The receptor was isolated from a donor aged 50 or older with non-small cell lung cancer. Here the CDR3 reads CASRASGFNTGELFF. CDR3 DNA sequence: TGTGCCAGCAGAGCTAGCGGGTTTAACACCGGGGAGCTGTTTTTT.